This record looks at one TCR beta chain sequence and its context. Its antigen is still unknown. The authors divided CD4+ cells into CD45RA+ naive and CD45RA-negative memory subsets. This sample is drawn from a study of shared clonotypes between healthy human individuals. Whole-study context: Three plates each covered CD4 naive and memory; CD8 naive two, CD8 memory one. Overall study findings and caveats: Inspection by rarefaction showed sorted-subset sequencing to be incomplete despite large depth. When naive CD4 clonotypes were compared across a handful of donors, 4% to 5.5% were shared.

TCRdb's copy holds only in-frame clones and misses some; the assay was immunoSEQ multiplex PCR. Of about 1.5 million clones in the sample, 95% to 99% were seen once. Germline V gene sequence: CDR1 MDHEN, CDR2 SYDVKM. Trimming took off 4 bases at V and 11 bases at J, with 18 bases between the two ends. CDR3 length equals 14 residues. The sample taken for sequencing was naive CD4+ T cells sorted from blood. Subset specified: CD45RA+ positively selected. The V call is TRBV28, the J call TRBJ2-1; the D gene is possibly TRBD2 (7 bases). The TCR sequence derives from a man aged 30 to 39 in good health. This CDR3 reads CASSSGGPTTQQFF. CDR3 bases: TGTGCCAGCAGTTCCGGGGGGCCGACAACCCAGCAGTTCTTC.